The present TCR beta chain was sequenced within a study of cytomegalovirus exposure and HLA in healthy donors (dated by TCRdb to the late 2010s). Context from the whole study: According to an earlier analysis of 587 of the donors, 150 million to 200 million T cells yielded 117 million unique TCR beta sequences and about 300 Gb of sequence data. To study patterns of TCR occurrence, a later analysis re-analyzed previously published TCR beta repertoires from 700 or so donors and added high-resolution HLA genotyping. The number of donors typed differed by locus, with about 620-630 for A, B, C, DRB1 and DQB1, roughly 550 for DQA1, 600 to 610 for DPA1, and 472 for DPB1. Among the roughly 400 genotyped donors, under 90% belonged to the genetic ancestry cluster associated with self-reported Caucasian donors. Donor age, sex, ethnicity and CMV serostatus were compiled together with the repertoire data. High-throughput TCR immunosequencing, statistical association of individual TCRs with disease status, and machine learning were combined to predict cytomegalovirus infection status. About 330 gigabases of sequencing data and around 88 million unique TCR sequences made up an early release that covered approximately 620 HLA-typed donors. To decide whether each TCR beta V gene segment behaved as functional or pseudogenic, an earlier analysis of approximately 590 of the donors relied on high-throughput TCR beta sequencing. Genome-wide SNP genotypes for about three fifths of the roughly 670 donors were used in a later genetic analysis, which treated that subset as a discovery cohort. A separate validation cohort of roughly 130 different subjects was used in addition to the approximately 610-subject first cohort. The study profiled the T cell repertoires of 500 to 800 subjects by immunosequencing and related them to cytomegalovirus serostatus. Among some 400 genotyped donors of the cohort, an average of roughly 240,000 unique TCR beta nucleotide sequences were sequenced per donor, around 18% of them non-productive. Both class I and class II loci were covered by HLA typing, at four-digit resolution. Four to six DR-DQ haplotypes were handled as single units for association and clustering, since linkage in the cohort was strong. Every repertoire in the discovery cohort had been generated on one and the same sequencing platform. The study aimed to test whether signatures of past pathogen exposure could be identified by cataloging public T cell receptors. The later analysis used no new phenotypic data to find candidate immune exposures, relying instead on TCR beta sequences and their occurrence across donors. Study-wide findings and limitations: Assigning TCR associations to individual alleles was difficult when HLA alleles, especially DR and DQ, strongly co-occurred. It was suggested by the authors that the approach could potentially be generalized to other disease states and immunological phenotypes. According to a later analysis, parvovirus B19, influenza, CMV and Epstein-Barr virus appeared linked to several top co-occurrence clusters. In an earlier analysis of approximately 590 of the donors, most TCR beta V segments appeared in productive rearrangements about 87% or about 30% of the time, broadly matching IMGT annotations. Because HLA typing was missing for some donors at each locus, association tests included only the typed subset. In a later analysis, TCR association rates were found to vary across HLA loci, with the most associated TCRs seen for DRB1 alleles and the fewest for HLA-C alleles. In a later analysis, HLA-associated TCR beta chains were found to be more clonally expanded and to have lower generation probabilities than equally common non-associated chains. An association between a missense DCLRE1C variant and V-gene and J-gene trimming of TCR beta chains was found in a later genetic analysis and replicated in an independent cohort. The study gave a list of under 200 TCR beta chains associated with cytomegalovirus. The earlier analysis of about 600 of the donors excluded some 15 rarely observed V segments, including chromosome 9 orphons, because counts were too low. In both the original and validation cohorts, the classifier was reported to diagnose cytomegalovirus status with high specificity and sensitivity. At a false discovery rate of 0.05, a later analysis linked some 17,000 TCR beta sequences to specific HLA alleles. In a later analysis, most CMV-associated TCR beta chains were found to appear HLA-restricted, with HLA associations seemingly driven largely by CMV exposure. Immune exposure information for the cohort was limited to CMV serostatus. The 87-base-pair reads could not distinguish some IMGT-functional V segments, including TRBV6-2 and TRBV6-3, so those segments were excluded. A further reported finding was that TCR beta sequences accurately predicted the HLA-A and HLA-B alleles for most subjects in the first cohort. A later genetic analysis reported fewer N-insertions in productive TCRs among donors in an Asian-associated ancestry cluster than the approximately 700-donor mean. Roughly uniform sequencing depth across donors was assumed in presence/absence analyses, although this assumption may not hold. Linkage disequilibrium might explain the correlated functional status among segregating V segments, but an unknown experimental factor could not be ruled out. A group of highly shared sequence variants was considered likely to be a technical artifact of the sequencing pipeline. While some public TCRs were present in many individuals, most TCR sequences turned up only very rarely across donors. A few of the identified cytomegalovirus-associated TCR beta chains were confirmed in vitro to be specific for cytomegalovirus antigens. Only TCR beta chains were sequenced in this cohort, and the absence of alpha or paired-chain data limited detectable features.

Concerning this clone: No antigen is known for it. No base-level quality is on record; no much larger clone is a single base apart.

The germline V gene gives CDR1 as LGHNA and CDR2 as YSLEER. Here V drops 3 bases and J drops 7 bases, and the junction holds 11 bases not matched to any gene. The CDR3 contains 17 residues, cysteine and phenylalanine counted. The sequence is cut down to CDR3 DNA, 51 bases in frame from base 1. In total, 600 or so healthy bone marrow donors made up the cohort. At the time of sampling, every cohort member was nominally healthy, though immune exposures that went unrecorded were likely present. The donor tested CMV seronegative, placing the donor among the approximately 400 seronegative members of the cohort. Each donor provided a peripheral blood sample, and peripheral blood mononuclear cells were used for TCR beta sequencing. Genomic DNA extraction from the blood cell samples was performed with the Qiagen DNeasy Blood Extraction Kit. Preparation of the library involved the immunoSEQ multiplex PCR assay. For the multiplex PCR, a mixture combining 60 forward primers for TCR Vbeta segments and 13 reverse primers for TCR Jbeta segments was used. The CDR3 region of rearranged TCR beta genes was amplified from genomic DNA with a multiplex PCR assay. The amplified TCR beta libraries were sequenced on the Illumina HiSeq System as 87-base-pair reads. On the study's bioinformatics: A later analysis tallied around 82 million unique TCR beta chains across the 650 to 750 repertoires, and 10 million to 11 million of those chains were shared by two or more donors. Raw reads were error-corrected and collapsed into unique sequences with a nearest-neighbor algorithm that merged closely related sequences to remove PCR and sequencing errors. V, D and J gene segments were assigned by aligning CDR3 sequences to IMGT reference sequences. Each retained sequence needed at least a six-nucleotide match to both a V gene segment and a J gene segment. Rearrangements were called productive when the CDR3 lacked stop codons and stayed in frame with V and J; all others were non-productive. Following IMGT convention, CDR3 was defined as the stretch from the second conserved V-encoded cysteine up to the conserved J-encoded phenylalanine. The earlier analysis of some 580 of the donors excluded any sequence lacking an unambiguous match to a single V gene segment. An earlier analysis of 587 of the donors classified V segments as functional when productive rearrangements were above 56.7% and as segregating when the standard deviation between donors was above 5%. To diagnose cytomegalovirus status from the catalog of TCR beta chain sequences, a statistical classification framework was built. A later analysis assigned V and J genes by comparing TCR nucleotide sequences with IMGT/GENE-DB human TR gene sequences. The TCRdist pipeline was used in a later analysis to assign CDR3 sequences and most-parsimonious VDJ recombination scenarios. In a later analysis, each TCR beta chain was defined by its CDR3 amino acid sequence together with its V-gene family, and reads lacking a unique V-gene family were excluded. To address suspected cross-contamination and a sequencing artifact, a later analysis removed around 600 highly shared, low-generation-probability nucleotide sequences. A later analysis calculated a clonal expansion index for each public chain from normalized within-repertoire ranks of inferred template counts. Generation probabilities in a later analysis came from a VDJ recombination model fitted to out-of-frame rearrangements, and those results were checked against IGoR. In a later analysis, hypergeometric tests were used to score TCR-TCR, TCR-HLA and TCR-CMV co-occurrence, with a repertoire-size bias correction applied to TCR pairs. To estimate false discovery rates, a later analysis permuted the HLA or CMV assignments 20 times. A later analysis grouped co-occurring TCRs with DBSCAN, adding TCRdist sequence similarity when clustering within HLA-allele-positive subsets. Co-occurrence clustering excluded repertoires with fewer than 30,000 or more than 120,000 public chains, plus five with anomalous nucleotide sharing. Drawn from immuneACCESS, this table holds only the in-frame rearrangements with V and J called that TCRdb kept. Clones are partly lost; checked studies trace under half to an unresolved V gene and leave the rest unexplained. The V and J calls and clone size are taken from that table; D and trimming were inferred from the DNA. In this sample the table shows some 180,000 clones, roughly 82% of which occur a single time. The top ten constitute 1.5% of the sample.

The sample comprised PBMCs. This clonotype was obtained from a man between 35 and 55 years old in good health and CMV-seronegative. The chain couples TRBV4-3 to TRBJ2-1; TRBD2 fits 11 bases in the junction. At the DNA level, the sequence is TGCGCCAGCAGCCATAATAGCGGGGGGGCGAACGTTAATGAGCAGTTCTTC. It codes for CASSHNSGGANVNEQFF.